The source of this TCR beta chain is a study of CD8 T cells in ankylosing spondylitis. Germline V gene lookup returns CDR1 SQVTM and CDR2 ANQGSEA. V lost 3 bases and J lost 2; bases outside the gene matches: 2. CDR3 length equals 15 residues. One entry per CDR3 protein results from TCRdb running MiXCR on the 5' RACE reads. The data contain a few hundred thousand distinct CDR3 sequences, under 20% of them singletons. This clonotype came up a few times. Its specificity is unknown. Study-wide points: Disease-associated clones were reportedly significantly overrepresented in matched ankylosing spondylitis synovial fluid.

This receptor was obtained from a male donor with ankylosing spondylitis or in good health (not recorded which). The sample taken for sequencing was blood, either unsorted or a sorted T cell fraction (not recorded which). The chain recombines TRBV29-1 with TRBJ2-1; 12 bases are shared with TRBD1. Here the CDR3 reads CSVDGTGGAYNEQFF. CDR3 nucleotide sequence: TGCAGCGTTGATGGGACAGGGGGCGCCTACAATGAGCAGTTCTTC.